The sequence of this TCR beta chain was determined in a study of human T cells and chemical hapten exposure. Study-level background: Upper inner arm skin measuring around 2 cm by around 2 cm received 2% DPC for sensitization.

Single cDNA molecules in the library carried unique molecular identifiers attached during preparation. TCRdb analysed the RACE reads with MiXCR anew, one entry per CDR3 protein. The sample comprises fewer than 350,000 distinct CDR3 sequences, over 7.5% of which are singletons, and 0.9% to 1.5% rests with the top ten. The sample holds a few counts of this clonotype. As yet, its antigen is unknown. Germline assignment: CDR1 ENHRY and CDR2 SYGVKD. CDR3 size: 14 residues. Trimming left V 4 bases short and J 2 bases short, with 10 bases between. Findings and limits, study-wide: Alopecia in all donors means immunity may differ from healthy individuals.

Documented time point: pre-sensitization, week 0. Indicated treatment: therapeutic diphenylcyclopropenone sensitization with weekly scalp DPC. The chain couples TRBV10-3 to TRBJ2-3; D might be TRBD1 or TRBD2, each matching 5 bases. The clonotype comes from a man younger than 30 with alopecia areata. Some clones in this sample may be carry-over from other donors' samples. This specimen consisted of whole blood, obtained in connection with sensitization to the hapten diphenylcyclopropenone (DPC). The chain's CDR3 is CAISGGAYTDTQYF. The CDR3 nucleotides read TGTGCCATCAGTGGAGGGGCATACACAGATACGCAGTATTTT.